The sequence of this TCR beta chain was determined in a study of blood T cells in healthy people across ages. Across the whole study: Template switching caught about one barcoded beta molecule for each two T cells. Points from the study as a whole: Percentage of naive T cells showed a strong correlation with TCR beta diversity.

The CDR3 covers 15 residues. The junction had 10 bases not matched to a gene; V was cut back by 2 bases and J by 7 bases. Looked up from germline, CDR1 is KGHDR and CDR2 is SFDVKD. Notes on this clonotype: Its antigen is not identified. This sequence may be a read error, since a much larger clone differs from it by one base.

Each sample yielded at least 7 million isolated PBMCs. Total RNA was isolated from each sample in quantities of at least 5 micrograms. Through a sample-barcoded 5' primer and a J-beta primer mix, a second PCR was run for roughly 6 to 12 cycles. Using its own MiXCR run on the 5' RACE reads, TCRdb lists one record per CDR3 protein. Here the sample spans some 800,000 distinct CDR3 sequences, around 45% being singletons. The chain carries TRBV24-1 and TRBJ2-7; TRBD1 matches 7 bases. This TCR was recovered from a man aged 60 to 75 in good health. The material sequenced was blood. The CDR3 DNA sequence: TGTGCCACCAGTGATTGGTATACAGGGGACAATGAGCAGTACTTC. Encoded protein: CATSDWYTGDNEQYF.